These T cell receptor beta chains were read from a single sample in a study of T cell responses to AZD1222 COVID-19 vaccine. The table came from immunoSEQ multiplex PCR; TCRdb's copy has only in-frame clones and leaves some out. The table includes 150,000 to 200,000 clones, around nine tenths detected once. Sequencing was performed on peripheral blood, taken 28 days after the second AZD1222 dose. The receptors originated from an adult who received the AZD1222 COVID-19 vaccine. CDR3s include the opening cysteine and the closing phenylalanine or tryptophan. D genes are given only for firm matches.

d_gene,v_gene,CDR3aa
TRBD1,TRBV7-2,CASSLVGQGYGYTF
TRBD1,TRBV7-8,CASSLGFSDRGRETQYF
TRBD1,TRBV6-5,CASSTGTGPGNTIYF
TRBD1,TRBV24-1,CATSKTGGVTGELFF
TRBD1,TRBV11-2,CASSFSLILQGNNEQFF
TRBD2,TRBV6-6,CASSYSGLATDTQYF
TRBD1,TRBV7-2,CASSLAGTGYTGELFF
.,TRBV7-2,CASNARRTGELFF
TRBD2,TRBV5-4,CASSRGDSYNEQFF
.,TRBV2,CASSVRGSYNEQFF
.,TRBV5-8,CASSLPGGAKPYSPLHF
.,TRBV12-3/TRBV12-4,CASSLEYYGYTF
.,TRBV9,CASSAGDVVGYEQYF
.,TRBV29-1,CSAFGDSGNTIYF
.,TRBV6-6,CASINGRTNEKLFF
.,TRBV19,CASSIGVPYEQYF
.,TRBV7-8,CASSFGGGNTEAFF
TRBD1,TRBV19,CASSSILRGPGELFF
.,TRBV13,CASSLDLRTEQYF
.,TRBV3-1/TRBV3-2,CASSQEPNRHNEQFF
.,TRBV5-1,CASSLVPGDTEAFF
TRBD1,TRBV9,CASSPLPGGDYGYTF